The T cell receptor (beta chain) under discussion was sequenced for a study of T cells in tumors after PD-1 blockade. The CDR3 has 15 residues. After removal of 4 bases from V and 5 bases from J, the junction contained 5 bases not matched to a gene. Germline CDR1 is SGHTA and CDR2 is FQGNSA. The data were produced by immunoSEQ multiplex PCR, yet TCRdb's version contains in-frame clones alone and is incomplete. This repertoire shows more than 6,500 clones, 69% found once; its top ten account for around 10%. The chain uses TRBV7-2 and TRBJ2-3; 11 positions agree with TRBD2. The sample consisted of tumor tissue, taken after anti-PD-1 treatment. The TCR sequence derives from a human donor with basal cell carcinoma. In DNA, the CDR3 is TGTGCCAGCAGCTCCGATAGCGGGGGGGTAGATACGCAGTATTTT. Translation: CASSSDSGGVDTQYF.